The 21 T cell receptor beta chains below come from one sample, sequenced in a study of blood T cells in healthy people across ages. Together with a sample-barcoded 5' primer, a J-beta primer mix was included in a second PCR lasting about 6 to 11 cycles. One entry per CDR3 protein results from TCRdb running MiXCR on the 5' RACE reads. The sample lists hundreds of thousands of distinct CDR3 sequences, approximately 44% occurring once. The sample comprised blood. The receptors shown here come from a man aged 55-75 years in good health.

The V gene is TRBV29-1, the J gene TRBJ1-1; D is undetermined. Germline assignment: CDR1 SQVTM and CDR2 ANQGSEA. Trimming removed 8 bases at V and 0 bases at J, with 16 bases between. The CDR3 contains 14 residues. The CDR3: CSTQKTFMNTEAFF. The CDR3 coding sequence is TGCAGCACCCAAAAAACTTTCATGAACACTGAAGCTTTCTTT.

This chain links TRBV7-2 with TRBJ2-5, with 11 bases lining up with TRBD2. CDR1 is SGHTA and CDR2 is FQGNSA in the germline V gene. The CDR3 loop spans 16 amino acids. The trim removed 4 bases at V and 1 base at J, leaving 5 bases unmatched. The CDR3 sequence: CASSSSSGGLQETQYF. The DNA for the CDR3 is TGTGCCAGCAGCTCGTCTAGCGGGGGGCTCCAAGAGACCCAGTACTTC.

CDR3 protein: CASSPGLPYNEQFF. The CDR3 DNA is TGTGCCAGCTCACCAGGGCTCCCCTACAATGAGCAGTTCTTC. The chain uses TRBV18 and TRBJ2-1; D gene uncertain. The germline V gene encodes CDR1 KGHSH and CDR2 LQKENI. Trimming took off 2 bases at V and 2 bases at J, with 7 bases between the two ends. This CDR3 region has 14 residues.

V usage is TRBV6-2 or TRBV6-3 and J usage is TRBJ1-4, with a tentative D call TRBD1 (6 bases). V lost 2 bases and J lost 2, with 21 bases in between. The CDR3 consists of 19 residues. Germline loops: CDR1 MNHEY, CDR2 SVGEGT. The CDR3 nucleotides are TGTGCCAGCAGTTACCCCCGACCGCGAACAGGGACCACTAATGAAAAACTGTTTTTT. Protein product: CASSYPRPRTGTTNEKLFF.

The CDR3 coding sequence is TGTGCCAGCAGACCGTCTACCGCCGGGGAGCTGTTTTTT. Its protein product is CASRPSTAGELFF. The V call is TRBV6-5, the J call TRBJ2-2; the D is unclear. V lost 6 bases to trimming and J lost 6 bases, with 11 bases between them. Germline CDR1 and CDR2: MNHEY and SVGAGI. The CDR3 is 13 residues long.

This chain joins TRBV24-1 and TRBJ2-6; maybe TRBD1 (5 bases). This CDR3 is built from 18 residues. V was clipped by 4 bases and J by 4 bases, with 19 bases between them. The germline V gene has CDR1 KGHDR and CDR2 SFDVKD. The CDR3 coding sequence is TGTGCCACCAGTGACCCGATTCAGGGCCCAGCCGGGGCCAACGTCCTGACTTTC. Protein: CATSDPIQGPAGANVLTF.

The chain recombines TRBV11-2 with TRBJ2-1; D is unresolved. The better agreement between TRBJ2-7 and the DNA end casts doubt on the J call. The CDR3 consists of 15 residues. Germline CDR1 SGHAT, CDR2 FQNNGV. The CDR3 bases are TGTGCCAGCAGTTCTGGCAATAGTTTGTTCTACGAGCAGTACTTC. It encodes CASSSGNSLFYEQYF.

The chain recombines TRBV4-1 with TRBJ2-4; 8 bases are shared with TRBD2. The DNA end lines up better with TRBJ2-7; the J call may be wrong. Looked up from germline, CDR1 is MGHRA and CDR2 is YSYEKL. This CDR3 region has 16 residues. The CDR3 loop is CASSQDSGDGSYEQYF. CDR3 nucleotide sequence: TGCGCCAGCAGCCAAGATAGCGGGGACGGCTCCTACGAGCAGTACTTC.

This clonotype was counted only a few times. The chain uses TRBV20-1 and TRBJ2-1; the match to TRBD2 covers 7 bases. Losses at the gene ends were 2 bases for V and 10 bases for J; bases not matched to a gene: 20. Germline-derived CDR1 and CDR2 are DFQATT and SNEGSKA (reference sequence). This CDR3 spans 17 amino acids. CDR3 loop: CSARTKPGGSPFGEQFF. The CDR3 nucleotides are TGCAGTGCTAGAACTAAACCCGGGGGGAGCCCTTTCGGGGAGCAGTTCTTC.

This clonotype has a handful of counts. This chain joins TRBV9 and TRBJ1-4, with D possibly being TRBD1 (5 bases). CDR3 length equals 16 residues. Germline CDR1 and CDR2: SGDLS and YYNGEE. Trimming left V 4 bases short and J 8 bases short, with 21 bases between. The CDR3 sequence: CASSPREGQGGEKLFF. CDR3 nucleotides: TGTGCCAGCAGCCCCCGGGAGGGCCAGGGTGGCGAAAAACTGTTTTTT.

The chain combines TRBV4-3 with TRBJ2-3, with D maybe TRBD2 (6 bases). Trimming removed 3 bases at V and 0 bases at J, with 19 bases between. Germline CDR1 and CDR2: LGHNA and YSLEER. The CDR3 covers 18 residues. DNA of the CDR3: TGCGCCAGCAGCCAGACATTCTGGAGCGGGTTGAGCACAGATACGCAGTATTTT. Its protein is CASSQTFWSGLSTDTQYF.

The table lists this clonotype with a few counts. This chain uses TRBV6-5 with TRBJ2-7, with D uncertain. CDR3 length equals 13 residues. V lost 8 bases and J 2 bases, leaving 13 bases between the germline ends. CDR1 MNHEY and CDR2 SVGAGI come from the germline V gene. The CDR3 sequence: CASLSPFTYEQYF. In nucleotides, the CDR3 is TGTGCCAGCTTATCGCCTTTTACCTACGAGCAGTACTTC.

The V call is TRBV12-3 or TRBV12-4, the J call TRBJ2-3; 10 nucleotides line up with TRBD1. The V gene end was trimmed by 3 bases and the J gene end by 5 bases; junction bases not matched to a gene: 8. The CDR3 consists of 16 residues. The CDR3 DNA reads as TGTGCCAGCAGTTTTGCGGGACAGGGGTTGCGAGATACGCAGTATTTT. It translates to CASSFAGQGLRDTQYF.

The V gene is TRBV10-3, the J gene TRBJ2-1, with 9 nucleotides matching TRBD1. J lost 7 bases, V lost 7 bases, and 11 bases had no gene match. Looked up from germline, CDR1 is ENHRY and CDR2 is SYGVKD. There are 15 residues in the CDR3. CDR3 amino acids: CAIKPVGQGLNEQFF. Here the CDR3 DNA reads TGTGCCATCAAACCGGTGGGACAGGGCCTTAATGAGCAGTTCTTC.

About this clonotype itself: A clone one base away is much larger, so this may be a read error. The J gene is TRBJ2-1, the V gene TRBV2, with TRBD1 identical over 10 bases. The CDR3 length is 14 residues. CDR1 and CDR2 from the germline V gene are SNHLY and FYNNEI. The CDR3 sequence is CASRPGQGLNERFF. The CDR3 nucleotides are TGTGCCAGCAGACCGGGACAGGGGCTGAATGAGCGGTTCTTC.

There are a few counts of this clonotype. V gene TRBV9 combines with J gene TRBJ1-2, with D possibly being TRBD1 (5 bases). This CDR3 is 15 amino acids long. Germline CDR1 is SGDLS and CDR2 is YYNGEE. Trimming pared 1 base from V and 4 bases from J, leaving 14 bases between. The CDR3 protein is CASSVSSQGVYGYTF. The CDR3 DNA is TGTGCCAGCAGCGTAAGCTCGCAGGGCGTCTATGGCTACACCTTC.

This clonotype was seen more than once but under ten times. This rearrangement joins TRBV12-3 or TRBV12-4 to TRBJ2-1; 8 bases line up with TRBD1. Unmatched junction bases numbered 4, after V lost 6 bases and J lost 12 bases. The CDR3 is 11 amino acids. DNA for the CDR3: TGTGCCAGCAGGAGGACAGGGCGGCAGTTCTTC. Protein: CASRRTGRQFF.

This clonotype has more than one count but fewer than ten. This rearrangement joins TRBV6-6 to TRBJ2-6; D unresolved. Germline values: CDR1 MNHNY, CDR2 SVGAGI (reference sequence). This CDR3 region has 15 residues. The V end was cut by 7 bases, the J end by 0 bases, with 10 bases between. CDR3 sequence (DNA): TGTGCCAGCACCCACTGGGGCTCTGGGGCCAACGTCCTGACTTTC. Amino acid sequence: CASTHWGSGANVLTF.

This clonotype has just a few counts. The V gene is TRBV4-3, the J gene TRBJ2-1, with TRBD1 matching over 12 bases. The V gene's germline CDR1 is LGHNA and CDR2 YSLEER. Trimming at V came to 5 bases and at J to 6 bases, leaving 8 bases not matched to a gene. This CDR3 has 16 amino acids. CDR3 region: CASSKRGQGAGNEQFF. CDR3 nucleotide sequence: TGCGCCAGCAGCAAAAGGGGACAGGGGGCGGGCAATGAGCAGTTCTTC.

This clonotype was observed a handful of times. This chain connects TRBV6-1 to TRBJ2-1; the D is unclear. The CDR3 has 10 amino acids. CDR1 MNHNS and CDR2 SASEGT come from the germline V gene. V gave up 0 bases and J gave up 11 bases, with 2 bases separating them. The CDR3 is CASSEAKQFF. CDR3 nucleotide sequence: TGTGCCAGCAGTGAAGCGAAGCAGTTCTTC.

This clonotype came up a few times. The chain carries TRBV6-1 and TRBJ1-4; 7 nucleotides align to TRBD1. The CDR3 covers 13 residues. Germline V gives CDR1 MNHNS, CDR2 SASEGT. The J segment lost 5 bases and the V segment lost 9 bases, leaving 6 bases of the junction unmatched. The CDR3 DNA is TGTGCCAGTTCCAGAGGGGGCAATGAAAAACTGTTTTTT. Translation gives CASSRGGNEKLFF.